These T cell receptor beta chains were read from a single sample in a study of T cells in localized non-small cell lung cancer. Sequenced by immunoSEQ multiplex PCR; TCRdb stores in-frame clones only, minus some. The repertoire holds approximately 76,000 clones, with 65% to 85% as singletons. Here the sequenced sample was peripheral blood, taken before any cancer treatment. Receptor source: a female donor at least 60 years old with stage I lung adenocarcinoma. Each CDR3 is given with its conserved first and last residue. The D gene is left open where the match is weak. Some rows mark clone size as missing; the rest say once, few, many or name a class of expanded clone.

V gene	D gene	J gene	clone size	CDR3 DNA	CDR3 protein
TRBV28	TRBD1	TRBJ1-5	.	TGTGCCAGCAGTTTATGGTCCGGGACAGGGATAGATCAGCCCCAGCATTTT	CASSLWSGTGIDQPQHF
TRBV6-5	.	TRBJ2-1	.	TGTGCCAGCAGTTTTAAGCCCCGGGGTACCTACAATGAGCAGTTCTTC	CASSFKPRGTYNEQFF
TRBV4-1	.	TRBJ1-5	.	TGCGCCAGCAGCCCGACGGAGTATCAGCCCCAGCATTTT	CASSPTEYQPQHF
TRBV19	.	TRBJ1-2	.	TGTGCCAGTAGTGCCCCTGGCTATGGCTACACCTTC	CASSAPGYGYTF
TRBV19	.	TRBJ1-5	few	TGTGCCAGTAGATACAGCAATCAGCCCCAGCATTTT	CASRYSNQPQHF
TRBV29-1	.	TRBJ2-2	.	TGCAGCGTTCTCAGGGGCTCCGGGGAGCTGTTTTTT	CSVLRGSGELFF
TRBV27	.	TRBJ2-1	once	TGTGCCAGCAGACCTCGCCCGACTAGTTACAATGAGCAGTTCTTC	CASRPRPTSYNEQFF
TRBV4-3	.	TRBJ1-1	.	TGCGCCAGCAGCCAAGACGGGTACACTGAAGCTTTCTTT	CASSQDGYTEAFF
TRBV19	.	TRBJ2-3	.	TGTGCCAGTAGTATAGGTTTAGGGCTTGGAGATACGCAGTATTTT	CASSIGLGLGDTQYF
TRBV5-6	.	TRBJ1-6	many	TGTGCCAGCAGCTTAGGGGTATCCTATAATTCACCCCTCCACTTT	CASSLGVSYNSPLHF
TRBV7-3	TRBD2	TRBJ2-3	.	TGTGCCAGCAGCCCACGGGGGGGCCCTAGCGGGGTCGATACGCAGTATTTT	CASSPRGGPSGVDTQYF
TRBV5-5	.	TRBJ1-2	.	TGTGCCAGCAGCCCGGTGTGGGGCCTTTCCTATGGCTACACCTTC	CASSPVWGLSYGYTF
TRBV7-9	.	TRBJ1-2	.	TGTGCCAGCAGCAACAGGGCCTCCTTGTATGGCTACACCTTC	CASSNRASLYGYTF